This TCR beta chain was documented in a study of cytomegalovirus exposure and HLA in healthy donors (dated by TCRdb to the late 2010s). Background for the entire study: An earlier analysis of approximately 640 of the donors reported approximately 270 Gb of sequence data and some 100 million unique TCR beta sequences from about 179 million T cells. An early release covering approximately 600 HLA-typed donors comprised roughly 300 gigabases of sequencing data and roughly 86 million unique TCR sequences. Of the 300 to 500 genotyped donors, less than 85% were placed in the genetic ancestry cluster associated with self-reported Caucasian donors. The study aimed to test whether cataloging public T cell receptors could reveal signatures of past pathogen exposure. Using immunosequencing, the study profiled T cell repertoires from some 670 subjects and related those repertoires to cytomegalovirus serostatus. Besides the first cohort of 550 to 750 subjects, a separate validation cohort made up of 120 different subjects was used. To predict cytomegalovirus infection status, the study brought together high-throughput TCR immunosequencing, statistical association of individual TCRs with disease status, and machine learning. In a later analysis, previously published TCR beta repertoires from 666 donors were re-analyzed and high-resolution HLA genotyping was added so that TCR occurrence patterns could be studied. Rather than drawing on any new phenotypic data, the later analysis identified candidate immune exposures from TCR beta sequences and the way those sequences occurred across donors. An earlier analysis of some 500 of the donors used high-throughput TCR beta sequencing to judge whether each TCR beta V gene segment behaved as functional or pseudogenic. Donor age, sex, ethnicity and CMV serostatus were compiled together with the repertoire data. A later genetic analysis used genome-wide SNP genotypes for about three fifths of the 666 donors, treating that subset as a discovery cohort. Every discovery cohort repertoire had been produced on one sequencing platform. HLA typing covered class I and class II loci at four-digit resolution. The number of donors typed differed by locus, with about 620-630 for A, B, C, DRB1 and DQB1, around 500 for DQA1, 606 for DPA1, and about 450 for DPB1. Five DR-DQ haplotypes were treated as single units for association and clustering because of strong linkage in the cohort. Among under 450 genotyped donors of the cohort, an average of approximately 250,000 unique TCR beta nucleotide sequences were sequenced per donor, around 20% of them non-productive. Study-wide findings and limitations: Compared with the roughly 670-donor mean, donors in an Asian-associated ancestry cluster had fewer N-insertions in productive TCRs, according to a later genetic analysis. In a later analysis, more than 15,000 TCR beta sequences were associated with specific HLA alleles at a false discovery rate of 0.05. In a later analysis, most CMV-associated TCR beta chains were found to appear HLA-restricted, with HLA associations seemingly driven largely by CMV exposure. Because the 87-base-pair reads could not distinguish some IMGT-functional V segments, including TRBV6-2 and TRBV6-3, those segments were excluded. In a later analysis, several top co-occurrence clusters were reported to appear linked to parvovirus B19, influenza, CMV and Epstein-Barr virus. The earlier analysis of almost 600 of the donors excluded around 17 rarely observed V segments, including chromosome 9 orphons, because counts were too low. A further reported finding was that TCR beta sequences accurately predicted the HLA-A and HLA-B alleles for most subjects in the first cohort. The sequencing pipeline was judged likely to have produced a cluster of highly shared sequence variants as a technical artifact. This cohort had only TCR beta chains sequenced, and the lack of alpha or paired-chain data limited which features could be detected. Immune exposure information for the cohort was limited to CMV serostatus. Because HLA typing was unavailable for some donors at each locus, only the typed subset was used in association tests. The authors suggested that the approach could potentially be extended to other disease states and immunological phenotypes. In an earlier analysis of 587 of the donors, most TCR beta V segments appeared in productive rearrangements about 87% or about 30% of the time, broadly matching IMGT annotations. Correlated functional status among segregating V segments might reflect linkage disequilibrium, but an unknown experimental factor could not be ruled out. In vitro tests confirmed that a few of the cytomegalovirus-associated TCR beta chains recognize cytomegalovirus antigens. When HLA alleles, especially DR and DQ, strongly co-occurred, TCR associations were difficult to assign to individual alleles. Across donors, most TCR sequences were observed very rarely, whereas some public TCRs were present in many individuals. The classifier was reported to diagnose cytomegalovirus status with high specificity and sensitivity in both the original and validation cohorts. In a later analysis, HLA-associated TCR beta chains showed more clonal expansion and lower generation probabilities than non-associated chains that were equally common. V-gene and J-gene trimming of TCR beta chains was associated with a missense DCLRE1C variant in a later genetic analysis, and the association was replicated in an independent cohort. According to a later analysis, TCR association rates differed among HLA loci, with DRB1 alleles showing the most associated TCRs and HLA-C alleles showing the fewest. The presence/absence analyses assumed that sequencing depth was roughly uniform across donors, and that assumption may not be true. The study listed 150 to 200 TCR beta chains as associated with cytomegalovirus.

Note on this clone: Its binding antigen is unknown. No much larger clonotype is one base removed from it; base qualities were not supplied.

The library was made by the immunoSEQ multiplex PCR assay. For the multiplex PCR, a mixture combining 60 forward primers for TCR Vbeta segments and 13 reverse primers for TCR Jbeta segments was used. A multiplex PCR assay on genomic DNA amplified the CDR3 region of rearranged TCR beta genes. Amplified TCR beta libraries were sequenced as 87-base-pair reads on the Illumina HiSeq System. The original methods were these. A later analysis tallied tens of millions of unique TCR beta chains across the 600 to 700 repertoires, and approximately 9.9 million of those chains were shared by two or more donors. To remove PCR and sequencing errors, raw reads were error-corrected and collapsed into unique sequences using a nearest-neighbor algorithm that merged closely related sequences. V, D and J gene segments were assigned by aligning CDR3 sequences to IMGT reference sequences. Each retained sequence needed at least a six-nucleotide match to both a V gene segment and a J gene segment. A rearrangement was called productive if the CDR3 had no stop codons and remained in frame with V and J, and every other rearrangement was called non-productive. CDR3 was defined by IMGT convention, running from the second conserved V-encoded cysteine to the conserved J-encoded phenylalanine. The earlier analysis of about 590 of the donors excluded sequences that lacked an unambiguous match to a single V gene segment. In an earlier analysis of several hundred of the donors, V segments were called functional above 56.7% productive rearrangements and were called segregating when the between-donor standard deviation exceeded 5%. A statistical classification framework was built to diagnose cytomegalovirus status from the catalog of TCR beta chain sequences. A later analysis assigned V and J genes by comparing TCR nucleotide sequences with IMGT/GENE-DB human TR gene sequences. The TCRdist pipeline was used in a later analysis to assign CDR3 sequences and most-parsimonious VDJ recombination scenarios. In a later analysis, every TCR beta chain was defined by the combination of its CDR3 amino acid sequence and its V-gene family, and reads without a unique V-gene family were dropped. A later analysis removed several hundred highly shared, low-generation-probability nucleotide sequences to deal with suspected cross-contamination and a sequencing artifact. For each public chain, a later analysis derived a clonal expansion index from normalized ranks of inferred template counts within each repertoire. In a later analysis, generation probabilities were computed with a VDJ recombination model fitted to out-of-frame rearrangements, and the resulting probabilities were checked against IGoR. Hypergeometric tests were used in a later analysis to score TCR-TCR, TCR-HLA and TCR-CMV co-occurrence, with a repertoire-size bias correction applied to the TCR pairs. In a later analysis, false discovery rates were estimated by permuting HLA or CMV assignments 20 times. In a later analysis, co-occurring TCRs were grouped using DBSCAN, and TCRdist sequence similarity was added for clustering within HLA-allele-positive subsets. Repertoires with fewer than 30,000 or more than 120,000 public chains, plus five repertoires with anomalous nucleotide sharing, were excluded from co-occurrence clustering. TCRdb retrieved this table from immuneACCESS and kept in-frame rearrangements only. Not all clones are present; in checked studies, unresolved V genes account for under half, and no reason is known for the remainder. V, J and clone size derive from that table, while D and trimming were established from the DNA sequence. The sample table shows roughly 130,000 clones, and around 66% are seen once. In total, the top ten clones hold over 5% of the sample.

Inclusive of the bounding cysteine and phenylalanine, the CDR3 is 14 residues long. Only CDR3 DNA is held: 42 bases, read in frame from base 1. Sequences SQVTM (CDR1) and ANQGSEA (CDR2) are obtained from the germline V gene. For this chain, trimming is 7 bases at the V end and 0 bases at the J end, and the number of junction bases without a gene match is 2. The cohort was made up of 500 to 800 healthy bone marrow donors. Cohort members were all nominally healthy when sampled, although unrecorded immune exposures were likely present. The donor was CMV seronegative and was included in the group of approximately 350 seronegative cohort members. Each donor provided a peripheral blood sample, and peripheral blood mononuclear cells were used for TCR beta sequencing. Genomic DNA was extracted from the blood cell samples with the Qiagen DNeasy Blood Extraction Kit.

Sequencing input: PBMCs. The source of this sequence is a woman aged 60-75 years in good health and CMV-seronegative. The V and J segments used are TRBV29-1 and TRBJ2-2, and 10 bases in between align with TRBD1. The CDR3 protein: CSAGQGANTGELFF. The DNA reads TGCAGCGCCGGACAGGGGGCGAACACCGGGGAGCTGTTTTTT.